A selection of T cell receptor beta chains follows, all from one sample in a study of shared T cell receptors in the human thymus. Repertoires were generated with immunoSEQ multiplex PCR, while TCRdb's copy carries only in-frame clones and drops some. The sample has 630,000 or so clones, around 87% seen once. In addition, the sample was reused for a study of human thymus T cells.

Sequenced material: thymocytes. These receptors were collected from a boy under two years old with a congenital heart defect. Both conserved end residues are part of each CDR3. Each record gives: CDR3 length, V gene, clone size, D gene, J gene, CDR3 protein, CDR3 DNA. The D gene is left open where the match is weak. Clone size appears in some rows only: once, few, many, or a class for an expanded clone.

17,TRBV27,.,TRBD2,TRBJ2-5,CASSRKTRTSGIETQYF,TGTGCCAGCAGCCGTAAAACCAGGACTAGCGGGATTGAGACCCAGTACTTC
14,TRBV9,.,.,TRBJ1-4,CASSVQGVDEKLFF,TGTGCCAGCAGCGTCCAGGGCGTAGATGAAAAACTGTTTTTT
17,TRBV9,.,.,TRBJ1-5,CASSVVENNRVGQPQHF,TGTGCCAGCAGCGTAGTAGAGAATAACAGGGTAGGGCAGCCCCAGCATTTT
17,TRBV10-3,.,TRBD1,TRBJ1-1,CAIRTGTGGGGNTEAFF,TGTGCCATCAGGACCGGGACAGGGGGCGGTGGGAACACTGAAGCTTTCTTT
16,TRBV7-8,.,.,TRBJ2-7,CASSLLAGLRRVEQYF,TGTGCCAGCAGCTTATTGGCGGGCCTAAGAAGGGTCGAGCAGTACTTC
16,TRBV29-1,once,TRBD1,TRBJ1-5,CREPHRDRPSNQPQHF,TGCAGAGAGCCCCATAGGGACAGGCCCAGCAATCAGCCCCAGCATTTT
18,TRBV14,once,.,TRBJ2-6,CASSQVDFLDTGANVLTF,TGTGCCAGCAGCCAAGTCGATTTCCTTGACACTGGGGCCAACGTCCTGACTTTC
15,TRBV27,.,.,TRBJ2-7,CASSPFFDSSYEQYF,TGTGCCAGCAGCCCCTTTTTTGACTCCTCCTACGAGCAGTACTTC
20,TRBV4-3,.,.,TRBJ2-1,CASSLYEGGEPPSSYNEQFF,TGCGCCAGCAGCCTTTATGAAGGGGGTGAACCACCGAGCTCCTACAATGAGCAGTTCTTC
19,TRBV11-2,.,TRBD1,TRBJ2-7,CASSLLGPPRDRDTYEQYF,TGTGCCAGCAGCTTATTAGGTCCGCCCCGGGACAGGGACACCTACGAGCAGTACTTC
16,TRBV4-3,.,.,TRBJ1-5,CASSQERGVSNQPQHF,TGCGCCAGCAGCCAAGAGCGAGGAGTCAGCAATCAGCCCCAGCATTTT
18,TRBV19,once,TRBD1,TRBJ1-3,CASSTEGQVDSNGNTIYF,TGTGCCAGTAGTACCGAAGGACAGGTCGATTCAAATGGAAACACCATATATTTT
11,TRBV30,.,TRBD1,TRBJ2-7,CASQGAGEQYF,TGTGCCTCACAGGGGGCAGGCGAGCAGTACTTC
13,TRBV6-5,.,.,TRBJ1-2,CASSPGTVYGYTF,TGTGCCAGCAGCCCCGGGACTGTCTATGGCTACACCTTC
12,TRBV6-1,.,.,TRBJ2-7,CASKDINRSQYF,TGTGCCAGCAAGGACATCAACCGCTCGCAGTACTTC
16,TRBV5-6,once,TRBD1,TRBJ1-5,CASSLRGTGVQQPQHF,TGTGCCAGCAGCCTGAGAGGGACAGGGGTTCAGCAGCCCCAGCATTTT
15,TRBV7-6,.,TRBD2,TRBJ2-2,CASSLLAGEGGELFF,TGTGCCAGCAGCTTACTAGCGGGGGAGGGCGGGGAGCTGTTTTTT
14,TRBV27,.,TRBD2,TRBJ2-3,CASSFLREGDTQYF,TGTGCCAGCAGTTTTCTTCGGGAGGGAGATACGCAGTATTTT
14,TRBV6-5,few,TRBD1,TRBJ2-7,CASSYGQGWHEQYF,TGTGCCAGCAGTTACGGACAGGGATGGCACGAGCAGTACTTC
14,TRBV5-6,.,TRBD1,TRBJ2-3,CASRATGNKDTQYF,TGTGCCAGCAGAGCGACAGGGAATAAAGATACGCAGTATTTT
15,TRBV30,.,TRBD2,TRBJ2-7,CAWSQTATSGEEQYF,TGTGCCTGGAGCCAAACAGCCACTAGCGGGGAAGAGCAGTACTTC
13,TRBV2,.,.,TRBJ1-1,CASNMWRNTEAFF,TGTGCCAGCAATATGTGGAGGAACACTGAAGCTTTCTTT
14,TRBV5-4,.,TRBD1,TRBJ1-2,CASSNGTGGDGYTF,TGTGCCAGCAGCAACGGGACAGGTGGGGATGGCTACACCTTC
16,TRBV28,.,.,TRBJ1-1,CASSSPGQTMNTEAFF,TGTGCCAGCAGCTCGCCCGGACAGACGATGAACACTGAAGCTTTCTTT
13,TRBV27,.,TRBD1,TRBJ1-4,CASRGDRAEKLFF,TGTGCCAGCAGGGGGGACAGGGCTGAAAAACTGTTTTTT
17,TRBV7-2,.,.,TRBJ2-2,CASSQGAWTLNTGELFF,TGTGCCAGCAGCCAAGGGGCGTGGACACTGAACACCGGGGAGCTGTTTTTT
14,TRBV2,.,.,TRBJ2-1,CASTIRGSYNEQFF,TGTGCCAGCACCATTCGGGGGTCCTACAATGAGCAGTTCTTC
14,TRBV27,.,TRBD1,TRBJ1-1,CASSSGTGWTEAFF,TGTGCCAGCAGTTCCGGGACAGGGTGGACTGAAGCTTTCTTT
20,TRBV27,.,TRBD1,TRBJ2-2,CASSITWDRGASGDTGELFF,TGTGCCAGCAGTATAACCTGGGACAGGGGGGCTAGCGGGGACACCGGGGAGCTGTTTTTT
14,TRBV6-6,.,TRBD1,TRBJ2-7,CASSKTGQDDEQYF,TGTGCCAGCAGTAAAACCGGACAGGACGACGAGCAGTACTTC
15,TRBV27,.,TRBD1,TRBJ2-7,CASTSRQGAVYEQYF,TGTGCCAGCACCTCTAGACAGGGGGCTGTCTACGAGCAGTACTTC
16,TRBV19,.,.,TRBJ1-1,CASSIGRRGKNTEAFF,TGTGCCAGTAGTATCGGGCGGCGGGGGAAGAACACTGAAGCTTTCTTT
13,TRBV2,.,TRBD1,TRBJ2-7,CASRSGQGHEQYF,TGTGCCAGCAGGAGTGGACAGGGACACGAGCAGTACTTC
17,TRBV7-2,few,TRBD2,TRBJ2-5,CASSPRPSGGPQETQYF,TGTGCCAGCAGCCCTCGACCTAGCGGGGGACCACAAGAGACCCAGTACTTC
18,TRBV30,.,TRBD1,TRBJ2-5,CAWSARTRGQGEVETQYF,TGTGCCTGGAGTGCTCGAACCCGGGGACAGGGGGAGGTAGAGACCCAGTACTTC
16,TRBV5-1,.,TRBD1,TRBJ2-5,CASSPTYRGKRETQYF,TGCGCCAGCAGCCCTACCTACAGGGGTAAACGAGAGACCCAGTACTTC
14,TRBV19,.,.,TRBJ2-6,CASSGRSGANVLTF,TGTGCCAGTAGTGGGCGCTCTGGGGCCAACGTCCTGACTTTC
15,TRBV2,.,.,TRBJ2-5,CASSDFSLLQETQYF,TGTGCCAGCAGTGATTTTAGTTTGCTTCAAGAGACCCAGTACTTC
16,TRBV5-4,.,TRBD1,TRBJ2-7,CASSLAGGQVDYEQYF,TGTGCCAGCAGCTTGGCAGGGGGACAGGTGGACTACGAGCAGTACTTC
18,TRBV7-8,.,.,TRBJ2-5,CASSSGWVAVVQKETQYF,TGTGCCAGCAGCTCGGGATGGGTTGCGGTCGTACAAAAAGAGACCCAGTACTTC
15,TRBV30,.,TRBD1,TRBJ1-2,CAWSGTGDRASGYTF,TGTGCCTGGAGCGGTACCGGGGACAGGGCGAGTGGCTACACCTTC
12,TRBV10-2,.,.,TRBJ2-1,CASSPYSGEQFF,TGCGCCAGCAGCCCCTACTCCGGTGAGCAGTTCTTC
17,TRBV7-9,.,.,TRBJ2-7,CASSSPGDRQTIYEQYF,TGTGCCAGCAGCTCCCCCGGCGACAGACAGACCATCTACGAGCAGTACTTC
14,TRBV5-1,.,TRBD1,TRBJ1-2,CASSLGQSVYGYTF,TGCGCCAGCAGCCTGGGACAGTCGGTCTATGGCTACACCTTC
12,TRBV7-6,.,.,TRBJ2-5,CARGGGQETQYF,TGTGCCAGAGGTGGGGGGCAAGAGACCCAGTACTTC
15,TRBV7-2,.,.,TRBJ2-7,CASRIGPGQNYEQYF,TGTGCCAGCAGGATCGGTCCGGGACAAAACTACGAGCAGTACTTC
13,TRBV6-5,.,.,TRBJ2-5,CASRLIVQETQYF,TGTGCCAGCAGACTCATAGTTCAAGAGACCCAGTACTTC
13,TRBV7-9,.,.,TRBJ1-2,CASRIGGVGGYTF,TGTGCCAGCAGGATAGGGGGGGTTGGAGGCTACACCTTC
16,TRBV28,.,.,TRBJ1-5,CASRLAGQGSGQPQHF,TGTGCCAGCAGGCTAGCCGGGCAGGGGAGTGGGCAGCCCCAGCATTTT
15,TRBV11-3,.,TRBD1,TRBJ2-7,CASSSTLDRGNEQYF,TGTGCCAGCAGCTCCACCTTAGACAGGGGGAACGAGCAGTACTTC
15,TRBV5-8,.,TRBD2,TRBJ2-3,CASRSLAVPTDTQYF,TGTGCCAGCAGAAGCCTAGCGGTACCCACAGATACGCAGTATTTT
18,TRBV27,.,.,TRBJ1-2,CASSGSQGRRWGDYGHTF,TGTGCCAGCAGTGGGTCCCAGGGGAGGAGATGGGGGGACTATGGCCACACCTTC
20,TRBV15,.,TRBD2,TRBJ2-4,CATSRDRRGEVAGAKNIQYF,TGTGCCACCAGCAGAGATCGGCGAGGGGAAGTAGCGGGAGCCAAAAACATTCAGTACTTC
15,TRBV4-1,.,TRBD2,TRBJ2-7,CASSQGREPSYEQYF,TGCGCCAGCAGCCAAGGGCGGGAGCCCTCCTACGAGCAGTACTTC
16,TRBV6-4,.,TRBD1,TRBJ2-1,CASSDRGQRPPNEQFF,TGTGCCAGCAGTGACAGGGGGCAACGGCCACCCAATGAGCAGTTCTTC